This T cell receptor (beta chain) was documented in a study of blood T cell repertoires in COVID-19. Looking at the study overall: The United States, Italy and Spain were the sources of the acute and convalescent COVID-19 samples.

In the study's own analysis: Estimated nucleated cell counts came from reference gene primer amplification. The table came from immunoSEQ multiplex PCR; TCRdb's copy has only in-frame clones and leaves some out. D and trimming come from the DNA, and the V and J calls and clone size come from that table. The sample lists fewer than 35,000 clones, about 89% occurring once. The CDR3 consists of 15 residues. Looked up from germline, CDR1 is SEHNR and CDR2 is FQNEAQ (reference sequence). Trimming took 5 bases from V and 0 from J, leaving 10 bases between them. This sequence joins TRBV7-9 and TRBJ2-2; D perhaps matches TRBD2 (5 bases). The sample comprised peripheral blood. The TCR was taken from a man between 70 and 80 years old with active COVID-19. CDR3 region: CASSVSGTNTGELFF. The CDR3 DNA reads as TGTGCCAGCAGCGTCTCCGGGACGAACACCGGGGAGCTGTTTTTT.